The entry that follows covers one T cell receptor (beta chain) sequence. No antigen is known for it. This sample was taken from a study of Graves' ophthalmopathy and Graves' hyperthyroidism. Whole-study findings and limits: Detection in blood was also observed for most expanded thyroid clonotypes above 0.001 frequency.

Investigators amplified TCR beta CDR3 regions from RNA transcripts. Scientists carried out first-round RT-PCR using HTBI primers and then a second-round multiplex PCR. TCRdb reprocessed the multiplex PCR reads via MiXCR and lists one record per CDR3 protein. Among 1 million to 1.3 million distinct CDR3 sequences listed, about 35% were seen once. Looked up from germline, CDR1 is SGHRS and CDR2 is YFSETQ. This CDR3 has 12 residues. V was clipped by 5 bases and J by 4 bases, with 8 bases between them. The clonotype originates from an adult man with Graves' hyperthyroidism. The sequenced sample consisted of peripheral blood or thyroid tissue (not recorded which). The rearrangement links TRBV5-1 to TRBJ2-3; TRBD2 is a possible D gene (5 bases). CDR3 bases: TGCGCCAGCAGACCGGAGGCAGATACGCAGTATTTT. Encoded protein: CASRPEADTQYF.